This T cell receptor beta chain originates from a study of T cell repertoires in cytomegalovirus infection. The wider study: Matching HLA type, along with CMV infection, was indicated by public TCR beta signatures.

CDR1 and CDR2 (germline): MNHEY, SVGEGT. The CDR3 has 14 amino acids. TCRdb reprocessed the reads via MiXCR and lists one record per CDR3 protein. The sample yields some 920,000 distinct CDR3 sequences, 31% seen once. With respect to this clonotype: Antigen: not known. Its ends do not fully match the called genes, so a read error is possible.

The TCR originated in a human donor in good health (CMV status not recorded). Some clones in this sample may be carry-over from other donors' samples. Sequencing used cultured CD8+ T cells from PBMCs, obtained from culture after CMV antigen stimulation. V usage is TRBV6-2 or TRBV6-3 and J usage is TRBJ2-4, with no clear D. CDR3 sequence: CASTPEIAENIQYF. In nucleotides, the CDR3 is TGTGCCAGCACCCCTGAGATAGCCGAAAACATTCAGTACTTC.